The sequence of this TCR beta chain was determined in a study of vaccination and CD4 T cells after COVID-19. The CDR3 is 15 amino acids. CDR1 MDHEN and CDR2 SYDVKM come from the germline V gene. Trimming at V came to 3 bases and at J to 6 bases, leaving 9 bases not matched to a gene. To note about this clonotype: Its antigen is not known.

Once obtained from cultured CD4+ T cells, the DNA was sequenced using the Oncomine TCR Beta short-read assay. TCRdb used MiXCR to reprocess the PCR reads, holding one entry per CDR3 protein. The data show 16,000 or so distinct CDR3 sequences, roughly 58% seen once. This sample's treatment: approximately nine-day PBMC culture with coronavirus spike peptide pools or control peptides (ViraFEST assay). Input material: CD4+ T cells from blood, cultured in vitro. The clonotype comes from a human donor who had recovered from COVID-19. The chain employs TRBV28 and TRBJ2-7, with TRBD1 matching over 9 bases. CDR3 coding DNA: TGTGCCAGCAGTTTCATTGGACAGGGGTATAGCGAGCAGTACTTC. Translation: CASSFIGQGYSEQYF. Full variable domain (outside the CDR3, taken from reference TRBV28 and TRBJ2-7): DVKVTQSSRYLVKRTGEKVFLECVQDMDHENMFWYRQDPGLGLRLIYFSYDVKMKEKGDIPEGYSVSREKKERFSLILESASTNQTSMYLCASSFIGQGYSEQYFGPGTRLTVT.